This T cell receptor (beta chain) was obtained from a study of CD8+ T cells in alopecia areata. For the study at large: Among treated patients, severity was scored by affected scalp area percentage.

Treatment given: oral pan-JAK inhibitor, 5-10 mg twice daily. Alopecia areata patients had lesional scalp punch biopsies and peripheral blood taken from them. Extraction of RNA preceded its reverse transcription into cDNA, which served as the sequencing template. Sequenced by immunoSEQ multiplex PCR; TCRdb stores in-frame clones only, minus some. This table holds about 19,000 clones, around three fifths found once. The germline V gene encodes CDR1 SNHLY and CDR2 FYNNEI. The length of the CDR3 is 17 residues. The V end was cut by 2 bases, the J end by 0 bases, with 14 bases between. This clonotype was obtained from a human donor with alopecia areata. The rearrangement joins TRBV2 to TRBJ2-1; no definite D call. Sample: skin, taken at week 4, from a patient treated with tofacitinib. The CDR3 loop is CASSELVGKSSYNEQFF. The CDR3 DNA sequence: TGTGCCAGCAGTGAATTGGTGGGTAAGAGCTCCTACAATGAGCAGTTCTTC.